A selection of T cell receptor beta chains follows, all from one sample in a study of OX40 agonist ivuxolimab in advanced cancers. Method: immunoSEQ multiplex PCR; TCRdb's copy keeps in-frame clones and lacks some. Of about 50,000 clones in the sample, around 80% were seen once. The source was CD4+ or CD8+ T cells sorted from blood, collected in a trial of the OX40 agonist ivuxolimab. These TCRs come from an adult with an advanced solid tumor such as melanoma, head and neck, liver or kidney cancer. CDR3s include the opening cysteine and the closing phenylalanine or tryptophan. The D gene is left open where the match is weak. For some rows the clone size is stated as once, few or many, or as a class when expanded; others skip it.

v_call,clone_size,cdr3_length,d_call,j_call,cdr3_aa,cdr3_nt
TRBV19,-,13,-,TRBJ1-1,CASSSRRSTEAFF,TGTGCCAGTAGTAGTAGGCGGTCCACTGAAGCTTTCTTT
TRBV4-3,-,13,-,TRBJ1-5,CASSQGGGGPQHF,TGCGCCAGCAGCCAAGGGGGGGGCGGGCCCCAGCATTTT
TRBV15,-,15,-,TRBJ2-6,CATSRGGSGANVLTF,TGTGCCACCAGCAGAGGTGGCTCTGGGGCCAACGTCCTGACTTTC
TRBV5-1,-,13,-,TRBJ2-7,CASSLGHPYEQYF,TGCGCCAGCAGCTTGGGACACCCATACGAGCAGTACTTC
TRBV20-1,-,11,-,TRBJ2-7,CSARVSKEQYF,TGCAGTGCTAGAGTAAGTAAAGAGCAGTACTTC
TRBV6-6,few,13,-,TRBJ2-2,CASKDAKTGELFF,TGTGCCAGCAAGGACGCTAAGACCGGGGAGCTGTTTTTT
TRBV16,-,10,-,TRBJ2-1,CASSQDEQFF,TGTGCCAGCAGCCAAGATGAGCAGTTCTTC
TRBV5-1,-,16,TRBD2,TRBJ2-5,CASSPGLAGIQETQYF,TGCGCCAGCAGCCCGGGACTAGCGGGTATTCAAGAGACCCAGTACTTC
TRBV29-1,-,13,TRBD1,TRBJ2-5,CSLGQGLGETQYF,TGCAGCCTAGGACAGGGGCTGGGGGAGACCCAGTACTTC
TRBV10-2,-,16,TRBD1,TRBJ1-5,CASSEAGQRFNQPQHF,TGCGCCAGCAGTGAGGCGGGACAGAGGTTCAATCAGCCCCAGCATTTT
TRBV4-3,once,19,TRBD1,TRBJ1-2,CASSQDIPQGTLIGYGYTF,TGCGCCAGCAGCCAAGACATACCACAGGGGACCCTTATAGGCTATGGCTACACCTTC
TRBV4-1,-,14,-,TRBJ2-5,CASRNPGAPETQYF,TGCGCCAGCAGAAACCCGGGAGCCCCGGAGACCCAGTACTTC
TRBV5-5,-,16,-,TRBJ2-1,CASSFEGQVSYNEQFF,TGTGCCAGCAGCTTTGAGGGTCAGGTCTCCTACAATGAGCAGTTCTTC
TRBV5-6,-,15,TRBD1,TRBJ1-1,CASSLLRDRVISAFF,TGTGCCAGCAGCTTATTAAGGGACAGGGTAATCTCAGCTTTCTTT
TRBV5-4,-,14,-,TRBJ2-5,CASSSTNLQETQYF,TGTGCCAGCAGCTCGACTAATTTACAAGAGACCCAGTACTTC
TRBV7-8,-,16,-,TRBJ2-5,CASSPGQVGFEETQYF,TGTGCCAGCAGCCCGGGGCAGGTCGGTTTCGAAGAGACCCAGTACTTC
TRBV27,-,13,TRBD1,TRBJ1-1,CASSLLGQGRAFF,TGTGCCAGCAGTTTATTGGGACAGGGCAGGGCTTTCTTT
TRBV5-1,-,14,TRBD1,TRBJ2-1,CASSTGTELNEQFF,TGCGCCAGCAGCACCGGGACAGAACTTAATGAGCAGTTCTTC
TRBV7-8,-,18,TRBD2,TRBJ2-5,CASSLGRLQGGAGETQYF,TGTGCCAGCAGCTTAGGTAGACTGCAGGGAGGGGCAGGAGAGACCCAGTACTTC
TRBV5-1,-,16,TRBD2,TRBJ2-1,CASSLVSSGGYNEQFF,TGCGCCAGCAGCTTGGTGTCTAGCGGGGGCTACAATGAGCAGTTCTTC
TRBV9,-,14,-,TRBJ2-1,CASSVDPPPKEQFF,TGTGCCAGCAGCGTAGATCCCCCACCGAAAGAGCAGTTCTTC
TRBV5-8,-,14,-,TRBJ2-5,CASSLPGDEETQYF,TGTGCCAGCAGCTTGCCAGGGGATGAAGAGACCCAGTACTTC
TRBV2,-,14,-,TRBJ2-1,CASSPLGTYNEQFF,TGTGCCAGCAGTCCGCTAGGTACCTACAATGAGCAGTTCTTC
TRBV7-9,-,15,TRBD1,TRBJ2-5,CASSPRDRYQETQYF,TGTGCCAGCAGCCCCCGGGACAGGTACCAAGAGACCCAGTACTTC
TRBV7-9,-,18,TRBD2,TRBJ2-2,CASSLARLAGENTGELFF,TGTGCCAGCAGCTTAGCGCGGCTAGCGGGAGAAAATACCGGGGAGCTGTTTTTT
TRBV5-1,-,15,TRBD1,TRBJ2-5,CASSLVGQTQETQYF,TGCGCCAGCAGCTTGGTGGGACAGACACAAGAGACCCAGTACTTC
TRBV25-1,-,18,TRBD1,TRBJ1-3,CASSEYLGTGVSGNTIYF,TGTGCCAGCAGTGAATATTTGGGGACAGGCGTTTCTGGAAACACCATATATTTT
TRBV18,-,14,TRBD1,TRBJ2-1,CASSPGTAYNEQFF,TGTGCCAGCTCACCCGGGACAGCCTACAATGAGCAGTTCTTC
TRBV5-4,-,14,TRBD2,TRBJ2-1,CASTLQRGHNEQFF,TGTGCCAGCACCCTGCAGCGGGGCCACAATGAGCAGTTCTTC
TRBV19,-,12,-,TRBJ1-5,CASSIEDRPQHF,TGTGCCAGTAGTATAGAGGATCGGCCCCAGCATTTT
TRBV10-3,-,13,-,TRBJ1-5,CAINTGLNQPQHF,TGTGCCATCAATACAGGGTTAAATCAGCCCCAGCATTTT
TRBV30,-,15,TRBD1,TRBJ1-5,CAWSVWDRENQPQHF,TGTGCCTGGAGTGTATGGGACAGAGAGAATCAGCCCCAGCATTTT
TRBV7-2,-,15,-,TRBJ2-6,CASSPRHSGANVLTF,TGTGCCAGCAGCCCCCGACACTCTGGGGCCAACGTCCTGACTTTC
TRBV7-2,-,13,-,TRBJ1-2,CASSPVAPYGYTF,TGTGCCAGCAGCCCGGTGGCCCCTTATGGCTACACCTTC
TRBV19,-,13,TRBD1,TRBJ2-7,CASKGQATYEQYF,TGTGCCAGTAAGGGACAGGCTACCTACGAGCAGTACTTC
TRBV30,-,11,-,TRBJ1-1,CAWSFNTEAFF,TGTGCCTGGAGTTTTAACACTGAAGCTTTCTTT
TRBV6-5,once,13,-,TRBJ1-1,CASRDFLNTEAFF,TGTGCCAGCCGAGATTTCTTGAACACTGAAGCTTTCTTT
TRBV19,-,13,-,TRBJ1-1,CASSIGRTVGAFF,TGTGCCAGTAGTATTGGTAGGACGGTGGGAGCTTTCTTT
TRBV5-1,once,14,-,TRBJ2-3,CASSPGTVVGTQYF,TGCGCCAGCAGCCCGGGAACGGTCGTGGGTACGCAGTATTTT
TRBV6-5,once,15,-,TRBJ1-5,CASNMNIYSNQPQHF,TGTGCCAGCAACATGAACATTTATAGCAATCAGCCCCAGCATTTT